Described below is a single T cell receptor beta chain sequence and its context. The data were taken from a study of blood T cell repertoires in COVID-19. Germline CDR1 is MGHDK and CDR2 is SYGVNS. Unmatched junction bases numbered 6, after V lost 4 bases and J lost 2 bases. This CDR3 region has 15 residues. Per the study methods: Reference gene primer amplification yielded estimated nucleated cell counts. The table came from immunoSEQ multiplex PCR; TCRdb's copy has only in-frame clones and leaves some out. That table gives V, J and clone size, and the DNA gave D and trimming. The table lists over 40,000 clones, around 92% of them singletons.

This TCR derives from a human donor in a cohort sampled during active COVID-19. This rearrangement joins TRBV25-1 to TRBJ2-7, with 9 bases aligning to TRBD1. Sequencing was done on a sample of peripheral blood. The CDR3: CASSVSGQGTYEQYF. The CDR3, as DNA: TGTGCCAGCAGTGTTTCGGGACAGGGTACCTACGAGCAGTACTTC.